This TCR beta chain emerged from a study of beta chain features in type 1 diabetes (dated by TCRdb to about 2018). Study-level background: Mean age, gender distribution, total cell number and subset yield were not different between patients and healthy donors. Across all samples, approximately 98,000,000 sorted cells were examined, and cell number per subset correlated strongly with RNA yield. In the study, TCRB repertoires of sorted circulating CD4+ T cell subsets from recently diagnosed type 1 diabetes patients were compared with those of matched healthy donors. Naive and central memory subsets were obtained from all 30 or so donors, but regulatory and stem cell-like memory subsets were isolated from only 8 patients and roughly 8 healthy donors. Findings and caveats that apply to the study as a whole: Because cDNA rather than genomic DNA was sequenced, highly expressing activated cells could have been over-represented, although no difference in activation and CD3 levels was found between groups. Only small numbers of individuals were included in the HLA sub-analyses, which left unresolved whether HLA type had any influence on TCRB rearrangement. Fewer insertions and more nucleotide deletions at VDJ recombination sites were observed in patients with type 1 diabetes, implying thymic rearrangement abnormalities. PCR might favor shorter templates, but patient and control samples were amplified and corrected together, so any skew would affect both groups equally. A moderate but significant shortening of TCRB CDR3 length was observed in type 1 diabetes patients in all four CD4+ subsets. Naive, central memory and regulatory TCRB repertoires appeared to be more alike among patients than among healthy donors.

From a lookup of the germline V gene (reference sequence), CDR1 and CDR2 are GTSNPN and SVGIG. From the cysteine up to the phenylalanine, the CDR3 has a length of 12 residues. Only the CDR3 region is kept as DNA, spanning 36 bases read in frame from base 1. V and J are truncated by 1 base and 12 bases respectively, leaving an intervening sequence of 13 bases. Each donor gave one peripheral blood draw, approximately 100 mL on average, collected into heparinised tubes. A BD FACSAria II and a panel including CD45RO, CCR7, CD25, CD127, CD95 and CD27 were used to sort naive, central memory, regulatory and stem cell-like memory CD4+ T cells. All sorted populations exceeded 95% purity. PBMCs were isolated right away by Lymphoprep density gradient centrifugation and were stained directly, without culture. So that batch effects would be minimized, each experiment stained and sorted samples in pairs, pairing one healthy donor with one patient.

The High Capacity cDNA Reverse Transcription Kit was used to reverse transcribe all of the isolated RNA, meaning that expressed TCRB transcripts were what got sequenced. Deep immunoSEQ sequencing was performed on naive, central memory and regulatory T cell samples, with an average of around 3.5 million total reads per sample. After sorted cells were lysed in RLT buffer, RNA was extracted with DNase-treated RNeasy Micro or Mini kits, with the choice depending on cell number. To prevent cross-contamination, each cell subset was processed individually, whereas patient and healthy donor samples were processed jointly. TCRB sequences were amplified from cDNA with the immunoSEQ multiplex PCR, producing 87-bp fragments spanning the CDR3 region. Sequencing of the amplicons was performed on the Illumina HiSeq platform. From the authors' description of their analysis: PCR bias was computationally corrected using synthetic template baselines, reads within Hamming distance 2 were collapsed, and singletons that could not be merged were discarded. Reads were aligned against IMGT so that V, D and J genes, CDR3 length and insertions or deletions at six rearrangement sites could be assigned. Within each subset, clonotype counts were normalized to the number of sorted cells before true diversity and Gini coefficients were calculated with the tcR R package. The overlap coefficient, calculated on TCRB nucleotide sequences, was used to quantify repertoire sharing. As a proxy for the pre-selection repertoire, out-of-frame TCRB sequences from naive cells were analyzed. The immuneACCESS repertoire file appears here via TCRdb, limited to in-frame rearrangements. These files lack a portion of the clones; in checked studies, under half of the deficit traces to unresolved V genes, and the cause of the others is not known. V, J and clone size derive from that table, while D and trimming were established from the DNA sequence. In this sample the table shows approximately 470,000 clones, 30% of which occur a single time. Together, the top ten hold roughly 0.06% of the sample.

This clone came up a few times. The antigen this receptor binds is unknown. The sample holds no much larger clone one base away, and base qualities are not on file. The chain joins TRBV30 to TRBJ2-1; a confident D gene designation cannot be given. Sequencing was carried out using naive CD4+ T cells from blood. The sample's cell subset or site label is to be understood as: true naive CD4+ T cells. The clonotype comes from a man younger than 30 in good health. The CDR3 region has the sequence CAWSAPGSSQFF. The bases read TGTGCCTGGAGTGCCCCAGGATCCTCGCAGTTCTTC.